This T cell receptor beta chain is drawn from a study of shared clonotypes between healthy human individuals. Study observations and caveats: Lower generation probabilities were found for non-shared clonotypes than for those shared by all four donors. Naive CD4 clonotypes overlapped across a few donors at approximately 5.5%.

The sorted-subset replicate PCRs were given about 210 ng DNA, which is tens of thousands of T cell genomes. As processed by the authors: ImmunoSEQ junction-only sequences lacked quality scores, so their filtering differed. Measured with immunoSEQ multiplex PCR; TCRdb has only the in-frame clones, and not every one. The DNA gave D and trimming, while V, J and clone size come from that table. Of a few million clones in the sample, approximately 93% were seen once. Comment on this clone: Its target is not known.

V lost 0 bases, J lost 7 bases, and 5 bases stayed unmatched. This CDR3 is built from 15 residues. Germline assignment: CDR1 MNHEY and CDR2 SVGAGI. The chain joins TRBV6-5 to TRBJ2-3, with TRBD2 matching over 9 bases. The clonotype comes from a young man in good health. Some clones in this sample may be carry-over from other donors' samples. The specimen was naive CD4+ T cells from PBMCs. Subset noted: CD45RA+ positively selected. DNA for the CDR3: TGTGCCAGCAGTTACTCGTCTAGCGGGGCCTATACGCAGTATTTT. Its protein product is CASSYSSSGAYTQYF.